This T cell receptor beta chain originates from a study of blood T cell repertoires in COVID-19 (dated by TCRdb to the early 2020s). Background on the whole study: Samples from collaborators originated in the United States, Italy and Spain and spanned both the acute and convalescent phases of COVID-19. The material from the prospective study consisted of cDNA or gDNA derived from T cells, B-cell-depleted T cells, or PBMCs. The dataset comprised deeply sampled blood TCRbeta repertoires from subjects exposed to, actively infected with, or recovered from COVID-19. The repertoires were released in a freely available public database intended as a resource for research on the immune response to SARS-CoV-2. Samples came from the ongoing ImmuneRACE study (first 160 participants) plus 1,254 subjects from 6 global collaborators. A de-identified subject ID, COVID-19 status, age in years and sex were almost always included in the sample metadata. Where HLA class I and class II types were available, the types were taken from metadata supplied by the sample provider, not from assay-based typing.

In regard to this clone: No antigen is known for it. It has no much larger one-base neighbor in the sample; base qualities were not kept.

The study at large found these results: Clinical and demographic metadata were provided uncurated, with the amount varying by source and participant.

Participants in the prospective study were enrolled through a virtual design, were aged roughly 18 to 90 years, and lived in roughly 26 United States geographic areas. In the prospective study, cohorts were assigned on the basis of participant-reported clinical history obtained from a screening survey and a study questionnaire. Recovered participants in ImmuneRACE Cohort 3 were defined as having two consecutive negative NP/OP PCR tests, clearance from a healthcare professional, or resolution of symptoms. In the prospective study, mobile phlebotomists collected whole blood, serum and a nasopharyngeal or oropharyngeal swab from each participant. Participants in the prospective study had the option to provide additional blood draws and questionnaires over a 2-month period. Before DNA extraction, blood samples from the prospective study were shipped at room temperature or frozen. TCRbeta CDR3 regions were amplified from genomic DNA by means of the immunoSEQ Assay, a bias-controlled multiplex PCR. On the study's bioinformatics: The number of nucleated cells in each sample was estimated by amplification of reference gene primers within the assay. Sequence reads were collapsed and filtered to measure the absolute abundance of every unique TCRbeta CDR3 rearrangement. For each sample, productive Simpson clonality was calculated by taking the square root of Simpson's diversity index across productive rearrangements. This is the immuneACCESS table as TCRdb keeps it, with only in-frame sequences that have V and J called. A part of the clones is gone; compared with another copy, unresolved V genes explain less than half, and the rest is unexplained. For V, J and clone size, that table is used; D and trimming come from the DNA. The sample contains 150,000 to 180,000 clones, under 90% of them found a single time. The top ten clones comprise 7.3% of the sample.

The sequence came from a man between 50 and 59 years old who had recovered from COVID-19. Sequences were obtained from PBMCs or T cells enriched from blood (not recorded which).

In nucleotide form, the sequence is TGCGCCAGCAGCCAATCTTCACAGGGGAACACTGAAGCTTTCTTT. The resulting protein is CASSQSSQGNTEAFF. Recombination linked TRBV4-1 to TRBJ1-1; a tentative D call is TRBD1 (6 bases match). V loses 2 bases, J loses 1 base, and the germline ends lie 11 bases apart. The germline V gene specifies MGHRA as CDR1 and YSYEKL as CDR2. Including the terminal cysteine and phenylalanine, the CDR3 comprises 15 residues. This entry keeps only the CDR3 DNA: 45 bases, framed from base 1.